This T cell receptor beta chain was observed in a study of blood T cells in healthy people across ages. Findings of the study overall: The donors' CMV status was not determined, possibly confounding changes in expanded clonotypes. Estimated diversity that came from one million T cells was considered an underestimate.

This clonotype was counted between two and nine times. The antigen is not known. Together with a sample-barcoded 5' primer, a J-beta primer mix was included in a second PCR lasting about 7 to 12 cycles. CDR3-containing paired-end reads numbering at least 2.5 million came from each sample. TCRdb passed the 5' RACE reads through MiXCR, listing each CDR3 protein once. The sample gives around 1.1 million distinct CDR3 sequences, roughly two fifths of which show up once; roughly 14% is in the top ten. Trimming took off 6 bases at V and 5 bases at J, with 11 bases between the two ends. The CDR3 contains 14 residues. Per the germline V gene, CDR1 is MNHNY and CDR2 is SVGAGI (reference sequence).

The specimen sequenced was blood. This chain joins TRBV6-6 and TRBJ1-6; the D gene is possibly TRBD1 (6 bases). This receptor was taken from a man younger than 35 in good health. CDR3 sequence reads: CASSWTANNSPLHF. As DNA, the CDR3 is TGTGCCAGCAGCTGGACAGCGAATAATTCACCCCTCCACTTT.